Reported below is one TCR beta chain. Its specificity is unknown. The data derive from a study of Ad26.COV2.S vaccination and SARS-CoV-2 variants. Treatment described: roughly 18 received Ad26.COV2.S at low or high dose, single or two shots; roughly 5 received placebo; per-sample allocation not given. The study sampled participants on day 63 after the first vaccine or placebo injection. CDR3 size: 13 residues. Germline-derived CDR1 and CDR2 are MNHEY and SVGAGI. V was pared by 7 bases and J by 4 bases, with 3 bases of the junction left unmatched. Study-wide findings and caveats: Those who received vaccine or placebo ended up with similar non-spike TCR breadth.

Sequencing used immunoSEQ multiplex PCR; TCRdb keeps in-frame clones, though not all of them. The table shows 250,000 to 300,000 clones, with 87% occurring only once. The sequences come from peripheral blood, collected in a trial of Ad26.COV2.S vaccine versus placebo. This chain links TRBV6-5 with TRBJ1-5, with 8 bases that match TRBD1. This TCR was sampled from a person aged 18-60 years who received the Ad26.COV2.S COVID-19 vaccine or a placebo. CDR3 coding DNA: TGTGCCAGCATTAGACAGGGGAATCAGCCCCAGCATTTT. Its protein is CASIRQGNQPQHF.